Below are 7 T cell receptor beta chains sequenced from a single sample in a study of siplizumab effects on memory and regulatory T cells (dated by TCRdb to about 2019). The library was generated by the immunoSEQ multiplex PCR assay. The table was pulled from immuneACCESS by TCRdb, which kept in-frame rearrangements only. Such tables lose some clones; where checked, under half of the loss comes from unresolved V genes, and the rest has no known cause. This sample gives around 87,000 clones in total; around 89% of them show up just once. Of the sample, 15% is held by the ten largest clones. Material for sequencing was CD4+ T cells sorted from blood. Every receptor here comes from a human donor in good health.

The chain links TRBV5-1 to TRBJ2-3, with 7 bases fitting TRBD2. CDR1 and CDR2 (germline): SGHRS, YFSETQ. The CDR3 covers 16 residues. V was pared by 0 bases and J by 2 bases, with 6 bases of the junction left unmatched. Here the CDR3 DNA reads TGCGCCAGCAGCTTGGAGAGGGGAGGGTTCACAGATACGCAGTATTTT. It specifies CASSLERGGFTDTQYF.

This clone was detected a few times. The V call is TRBV9, the J call TRBJ2-1, with no clear D. V lost 2 bases and J 4 bases, leaving 7 bases between the germline ends. The CDR3 is 13 residues long. The germline gives CDR1 SGDLS, CDR2 YYNGEE. This chain's CDR3 is CASSVSWYNEQFF. The DNA for the CDR3 is TGTGCCAGCAGCGTTTCTTGGTACAATGAGCAGTTCTTC.

The chain has TRBV11-3 and TRBJ2-5, with TRBD2 matching over 11 bases. With V trimmed by 6 bases and J by 5 bases, 8 bases remained unmatched. The V gene's germline CDR1 is SGHNT and CDR2 YENEEA. The CDR3 loop spans 15 amino acids. Here the CDR3 reads CASRRLGTSGETQYF. The CDR3 region has the DNA TGTGCCAGCAGACGACTTGGGACTAGCGGCGAGACCCAGTACTTC.

V usage is TRBV11-3 and J usage is TRBJ2-7, with 7 nucleotides matching TRBD1. This CDR3 spans 14 amino acids. The V and J ends lost 5 bases and 4 bases, in that order; junction bases with no gene match: 8. Per the germline V gene, CDR1 is SGHNT and CDR2 is YENEEA. The CDR3 DNA is TGTGCCAGCAGCGCGAGCAGGGGGACGTACGAGCAGTACTTC. Translating gives CASSASRGTYEQYF.

The chain has TRBV5-1 and TRBJ2-5, with D possibly TRBD2 on 5 matching bases. V lost 4 bases and J 1 base, leaving 14 bases between the germline ends. The germline V gene has CDR1 SGHRS and CDR2 YFSETQ. This CDR3 contains 15 residues. CDR3 residues: CASSLVLASQETQYF. CDR3 in DNA: TGCGCCAGCAGCCTCGTCCTAGCCTCCCAAGAGACCCAGTACTTC.

The rearrangement uses TRBV7-9 and TRBJ1-5; possibly TRBD1 for D (6 bases). The CDR3 length is 13 residues. CDR1 and CDR2 (germline): SEHNR, FQNEAQ (reference sequence). The V gene lost 6 bases and the J gene lost 7 bases, with 13 bases spanning the gap. CDR3 amino acids: CASRQGGQQPQHF. CDR3 in DNA: TGTGCCAGCAGACAGGGAGGGCAACAGCCCCAGCATTTT.

The chain is built from TRBV10-3 and TRBJ2-6; TRBD1 might be the D (5 bases). This CDR3 has 14 amino acids. Germline loops: CDR1 ENHRY, CDR2 SYGVKD. With 6 bases removed from V and 4 bases from J, the gap between germline ends came to 10 bases. The CDR3 loop reads CAIRDNEGANVLTF. The CDR3 coding sequence is TGTGCCATCAGGGACAATGAGGGGGCCAACGTCCTGACTTTC.